Shown below are 3 T cell receptor beta chains from a single sample sequenced in a study of regulatory T cells in long-lasting Graves disease. The time point is: newly diagnosed GD, antithyroid drugs for less than 3 months. RNA extracted from PBMCs served as the sequencing template. CDR3 regions were amplified by Arm-PCR using iRepertoire HTBI primers to build TCR beta libraries. From the multiplex PCR reads, TCRdb called clonotypes with MiXCR, one entry per CDR3 protein. This table has more than 300,000 distinct CDR3 sequences, 12% appearing once. These data also featured in a second study, about T cells in Graves' hyperthyroidism and ophthalmopathy.

The sequenced sample was peripheral blood mononuclear cells (PBMCs), obtained at new diagnosis, from a patient treated with antithyroid drugs. These receptors originate from a woman aged 18-29 years with Graves disease.

The chain recombines TRBV4-1 with TRBJ1-5; D remains ambiguous. The CDR3 is made up of 13 amino acids. Trimming removed 1 base at V and 5 bases at J, with 6 bases between. In germline, CDR1 is MGHRA, CDR2 YSYEKL. The CDR3 nucleotides read TGCGCCAGCAGCCAAGCCCGAGATCAGCCCCAGCATTTT. Protein product: CASSQARDQPQHF.

This clonotype has a count of ten or more. This chain joins TRBV28 and TRBJ1-5; D call uncertain. V was pared by 1 base and J by 7 bases, with 8 bases between. CDR1 and CDR2 from the germline V gene are MDHEN and SYDVKM. The CDR3 runs 13 residues. The CDR3 bases are TGTGCCAGCAGTTTATCCCCAAACCAGCCCCAGCATTTT. It translates to CASSLSPNQPQHF.

This clonotype showed up many times. The chain carries TRBV18 and TRBJ2-7, with 7 positions matching TRBD1. The CDR3 has 13 amino acids. In germline, CDR1 is KGHSH, CDR2 LQKENI. V lost 3 bases and J lost 1; bases outside the gene matches: 0. CDR3 sequence reads: CASSPGQSYEQYF. CDR3 nucleotides: TGTGCCAGCTCACCGGGACAGTCCTACGAGCAGTACTTC. The full variable domain, its missing parts supplied by reference TRBV18 and TRBJ2-7, is NAGVMQNPRHLVRRRGQEARLRCSPMKGHSHVYWYRQLPEEGLKFMVYLQKENIIDESGMPKERFSAEFPKEGPSILRIQQVVRGDSAAYFCASSPGQSYEQYFGPGTRLTVT.